This T cell receptor beta chain was retrieved from a study of blood T cells in healthy people across ages. Study context: Capturing about one barcoded beta molecule per two T cells was achieved by template switching. Points from the study as a whole: Correlation between TCR beta diversity and naive T cell percentage was strong.

As concerns this clonotype: The antigen remains undetermined.

Using a J-beta primer mix together with a sample-barcoded 5' primer, a second PCR was run for 7 to 11 cycles. Per sample, CDR3-containing paired-end reads numbered at least 2.5 million. TCRdb used MiXCR to reprocess the 5' RACE reads, holding one entry per CDR3 protein. The table shows about 1,500,000 distinct CDR3 sequences, with roughly 40% occurring only once. The sequence was collected from a woman between 18 and 30 years old in good health. Sequencing was done on a sample of blood.

The CDR3 here is CAIRGQTLNEAFF. CDR3 DNA sequence: TGTGCCATCAGGGGACAGACATTGAATGAAGCTTTCTTT. The chain is built from TRBV10-3 and TRBJ1-1, with 7 nucleotides matching TRBD1. The CDR3 runs to 13 residues. The V segment lost 6 bases and the J segment 7 bases; nucleotides outside the gene matches: 8. CDR1 ENHRY and CDR2 SYGVKD come from the germline V gene.